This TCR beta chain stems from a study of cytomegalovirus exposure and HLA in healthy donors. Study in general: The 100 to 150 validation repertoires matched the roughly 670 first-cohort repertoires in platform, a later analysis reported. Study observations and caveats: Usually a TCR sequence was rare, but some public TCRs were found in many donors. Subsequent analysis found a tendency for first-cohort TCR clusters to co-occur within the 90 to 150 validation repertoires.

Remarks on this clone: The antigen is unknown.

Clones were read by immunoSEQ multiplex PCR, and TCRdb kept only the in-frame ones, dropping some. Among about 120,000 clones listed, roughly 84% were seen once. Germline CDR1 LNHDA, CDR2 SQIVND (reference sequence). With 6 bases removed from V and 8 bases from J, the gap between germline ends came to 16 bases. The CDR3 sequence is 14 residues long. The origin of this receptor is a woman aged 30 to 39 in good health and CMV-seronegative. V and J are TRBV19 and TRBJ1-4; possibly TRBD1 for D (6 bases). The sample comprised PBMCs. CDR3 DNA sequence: TGTGCCAGTAGCCCAGGGGCCGTCGGCGAAAAACTGTTTTTT. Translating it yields CASSPGAVGEKLFF.